One and the same sample provided the 27 T cell receptor beta chains below, sequenced in a study of shared clonotypes between healthy human individuals. Sequencing used immunoSEQ multiplex PCR; TCRdb keeps in-frame clones, though not all of them. The sample has approximately 2.5 million clones, over 85% seen once; the top ten hold more than 0.35%. What was sequenced was naive CD4+ T cells from PBMCs. Subset of the sample: CD45RA+ positively selected. The receptors shown here come from a man between 18 and 29 years old in good health. Some clones in this sample may be carry-over from other donors' samples.

This chain links TRBV18 with TRBJ2-7, with TRBD1 as a possible D gene (5 bases). Germline-derived CDR1 and CDR2 are KGHSH and LQKENI. The CDR3 sequence is 15 residues long. Trimming removed 3 bases at V and 5 bases at J, with 17 bases between. This CDR3 is CASSPIRDVSHEQYF. The CDR3 DNA reads as TGTGCCAGCTCACCTATCAGGGATGTCTCTCACGAGCAGTACTTC.

This chain links TRBV7-2 with TRBJ2-7, with D uncertain. CDR1 is SGHTA, CDR2 FQGNSA, per germline. The CDR3 spans 17 residues. The V end lost 0 bases, the J end lost 5 bases, and 20 bases lay between the germline ends. CDR3 in amino acids: CASSLALSWSLTHEQYF. CDR3 nucleotide sequence: TGTGCCAGCAGCTTAGCGCTTTCGTGGAGCCTAACCCACGAGCAGTACTTC.

The chain recombines TRBV4-1 with TRBJ2-5; 9 bases fit TRBD1. The V segment lost 4 bases and the J segment 5 bases; nucleotides outside the gene matches: 5. The CDR3 contains 14 residues. Germline CDR1 and CDR2: MGHRA and YSYEKL. The CDR3 coding sequence is TGCGCCAGCAGCCCAGGGACAGGGAGCGAGACCCAGTACTTC. Its protein is CASSPGTGSETQYF.

The chain links TRBV18 to TRBJ2-7; 9 bases map to TRBD1. Germline V CDR1 and CDR2: KGHSH, LQKENI. V shed 6 bases, J shed 6 bases, and the junction held 9 bases outside the gene matches. The CDR3 extends over 14 amino acids. The CDR3 coding sequence is TGTGCCAGCTCTCTTCAACAGGGGGCGGGCGAGCAGTACTTC. Translating gives CASSLQQGAGEQYF.

The chain combines TRBV6-6 with TRBJ2-7; 11 positions agree with TRBD2. Losses at the gene ends were 0 bases for V and 5 bases for J; bases not matched to a gene: 3. Looked up from germline, CDR1 is MNHNY and CDR2 is SVGAGI (reference sequence). This CDR3 is built from 15 residues. The CDR3 DNA reads TGTGCCAGCAGTTACTCTAGCGGGAGGGATGACGAGCAGTACTTC. Its translation is CASSYSSGRDDEQYF.

This sequence joins TRBV7-3 and TRBJ2-2; D uncertain. V gave up 5 bases and J gave up 3 bases, with 7 bases separating them. Germline CDR1 is SGHTA and CDR2 is FQGTGA. The CDR3 has 13 residues. CDR3 nucleotides: TGTGCCAGCAGCCCTCAGGACACCGGGGAGCTGTTTTTT. Its protein product is CASSPQDTGELFF.

The chain recombines TRBV6-1 with TRBJ1-5, with D possibly TRBD1 on 6 matching bases. CDR3 length equals 15 residues. Germline-derived CDR1 and CDR2 are MNHNS and SASEGT. The ends were cut back, 6 bases at V and 2 bases at J, with 14 bases in the middle. The CDR3 nucleotides are TGTGCCAGCAGCGGCCAGGGGTTCGGCAATCAGCCCCAGCATTTT. Protein sequence: CASSGQGFGNQPQHF.

The count of this clone is one. The rearrangement links TRBV5-6 to TRBJ1-2; D gene unclear. This CDR3 region has 18 residues. The V end was cut by 4 bases, the J end by 1 base, with 23 bases between. Germline V lookup: CDR1 SGHDT, CDR2 YYEEEE. The CDR3 DNA follows: TGTGCCAGCAGCCGGGGTTTTTTTGTACAGCGAGGTAACTATGGCTACACCTTC. Protein sequence: CASSRGFFVQRGNYGYTF.

The V gene is TRBV7-4, the J gene TRBJ2-1, with D unclear. The CDR3 runs 13 residues. V was pared by 5 bases and J by 0 bases, with 5 bases between. Germline V gives CDR1 SGHVT, CDR2 SQSDAQ. The CDR3 DNA is TGTGCCAGCAGCCCGACCTCCTACAATGAGCAGTTCTTC. This codes for CASSPTSYNEQFF.

This sequence joins TRBV28 and TRBJ1-4, with a weak D call TRBD1 (5 bases). The CDR3 has 14 residues. V shed 3 bases and J shed 5 bases, with 10 bases lying between them. Germline V CDR1 and CDR2: MDHEN, SYDVKM. The CDR3 bases are TGTGCCAGCAGTTTTGGGGGGGAGAATGAAAAACTGTTTTTT. Its protein is CASSFGGENEKLFF.

V and J are TRBV6-5 and TRBJ1-1; D possibly corresponds to TRBD1 (5 bases). Trimming removed 6 bases from V and 4 bases from J, with 12 bases in between. CDR1 is MNHEY, CDR2 SVGAGI, per germline. The CDR3 loop spans 13 amino acids. DNA of the CDR3: TGTGCCAGCAGGACCGGGACGGTCACTGAAGCTTTCTTT. This encodes CASRTGTVTEAFF.

The CDR3 protein is CASSFEGAAYNEQFF. As DNA, the CDR3 is TGTGCCAGCAGCTTCGAGGGAGCGGCCTACAATGAGCAGTTCTTC. The chain couples TRBV5-4 to TRBJ2-1, with a possible D match to TRBD2 (5 bases). The germline V and J ends were trimmed by 2 bases and 2 bases, with 11 bases remaining between them. There are 15 residues in the CDR3. Germline CDR1 reads SGHNT; CDR2 reads YYREEE (reference sequence). Drawing the rest from reference TRBV5-4 and TRBJ2-1, the complete variable domain is ETGVTQSPTHLIKTRGQQVTLRCSSQSGHNTVSWYQQALGQGPQFIFQYYREEENGRGNFPPRFSGLQFPNYSSELNVNALELDDSALYLCASSFEGAAYNEQFFGPGTRLTVL.

Comments on this clone: One end of the junction is discordant with germline, which a read error may explain. CDR3: CASSIRHGRLDF. The CDR3 DNA reads as TGTGCCAGTAGTATAAGGCACGGGCGATTGGATTTT. The V gene is TRBV19, the J gene TRBJ2-3; D is undetermined. The CDR3 runs 12 residues. Germline CDR1 reads LNHDA; CDR2 reads SQIVND (reference sequence).

DNA of the CDR3: TGTGCCAGCTGTGGGATCTCTTCGGGAGAGCAGTACTTC. This gives the protein CASCGISSGEQYF. This chain joins TRBV6-6 and TRBJ2-7; D is perhaps TRBD2 (5 bases). Germline V gene data show CDR1 as MNHNY and CDR2 as SVGAGI (reference sequence). The V end lost 8 bases, the J end lost 7 bases, and 18 bases lay between the germline ends. The CDR3 covers 13 residues.

In its sample, this clone was seen once. Other DNA sequences within the sample encode an identical CDR3. The chain uses TRBV9 and TRBJ1-2; tentative D call: TRBD1 (5 bases). Trimming removed 1 base from V and 4 bases from J, with 14 bases in between. The CDR3 consists of 15 residues. Germline assignment: CDR1 SGDLS and CDR2 YYNGEE. The CDR3 is CASSVYGGGGYGYTF. In DNA form, the CDR3 reads TGTGCCAGCAGCGTATACGGGGGAGGCGGCTATGGCTACACCTTC.

This chain joins TRBV20-1 and TRBJ1-2; D is ambiguous. CDR3 length: 10 residues. Germline CDR1 is DFQATT and CDR2 is SNEGSKA (reference sequence). V lost 5 bases and J 4 bases, leaving 5 bases between the germline ends. The CDR3 region has the DNA TGCAGTGCTTATCTCTATGGCTACACCTTC. Protein product: CSAYLYGYTF.

The CDR3 sequence is CASSLVGQISYEQFF. The DNA of the CDR3 is TGTGCCAGCAGCTTAGTGGGACAGATATCCTATGAGCAGTTCTTC. The genes are TRBV7-2 and TRBJ2-1, with TRBD1 identical over 7 bases. From germline, CDR1 is SGHTA and CDR2 FQGNSA. V lost 1 base and J lost 8; bases outside the gene matches: 8. The CDR3 spans 15 residues.

The chain couples TRBV11-2 to TRBJ2-4; D is possibly TRBD1 (8 bases). The CDR3 covers 14 residues. The V gene lost 2 bases and the J gene lost 7 bases, with 12 bases spanning the gap. The germline gives CDR1 SGHAT, CDR2 FQNNGV. DNA for the CDR3: TGTGCCAGCAGCTTACAACAGGGGGGGAACATTCAGTACTTC. Residues: CASSLQQGGNIQYF.

For this clone: Other DNA sequences in this specimen translate into the identical CDR3. The V and J genes are TRBV20-1 and TRBJ2-7, with D possibly being TRBD1 (5 bases). Trimming shortened V by 6 bases and J by 3 bases, and 9 bases separated the two germline ends. Per germline, CDR1 DFQATT and CDR2 SNEGSKA (reference sequence). The CDR3 is made up of 11 amino acids. The CDR3 sequence is CSARQNYEQYF. CDR3 sequence (DNA): TGCAGTGCGAGACAGAACTACGAGCAGTACTTC.

Notes on this clone: The same CDR3 also results from other DNA sequences found in this sample. V is TRBV27 and J is TRBJ1-1, with TRBD1 matching 7 bases. Germline lookup yields CDR1 MNHEY and CDR2 SMNVEV (reference sequence). After removal of 2 bases from V and 3 bases from J, the junction contained 0 bases not matched to a gene. The CDR3 has 13 amino acids. The CDR3 sequence: CASSLDRDTEAFF. The CDR3 region has the DNA TGTGCCAGCAGTTTAGACAGGGACACTGAAGCTTTCTTT.

V usage is TRBV27 and J usage is TRBJ1-2; D is uncertain. V was pared by 3 bases and J by 2 bases, with 7 bases between. The CDR3 has 13 residues. Germline V lookup: CDR1 MNHEY, CDR2 SMNVEV (reference sequence). CDR3 DNA sequence: TGTGCCAGCAGTTTCGACAAGAACTATGGCTACACCTTC. It codes for CASSFDKNYGYTF.

The rearrangement links TRBV6-5 to TRBJ1-1, with D maybe TRBD1 (6 bases). There are 11 residues in the CDR3. Germline V CDR1 and CDR2: MNHEY, SVGAGI. Trimming shortened V by 2 bases and J by 10 bases, and 8 bases separated the two germline ends. CDR3 amino acids: CASSYRGGAFF. CDR3 DNA: TGTGCCAGCAGTTACAGGGGGGGAGCTTTCTTT.

A remark on this clone: The sample contains more than one DNA sequence encoding this CDR3. V usage is TRBV27 and J usage is TRBJ2-6; a weak D match, TRBD1 (6 bases). Trimming left V 3 bases short and J 1 base short, with 10 bases between. The germline V gene has CDR1 MNHEY and CDR2 SMNVEV (reference sequence). The CDR3 has 16 residues. The CDR3 bases are TGTGCCAGCAGTTTGGACAGAATATCTGGGGCCAACGTCCTGACTTTC. It translates to CASSLDRISGANVLTF.

The chain uses TRBV5-1 and TRBJ2-1; D remains unclear. Trimming cost V 2 bases and J 6 bases, with 18 bases left between them. The V gene's germline CDR1 is SGHRS and CDR2 YFSETQ. The CDR3 is 16 residues long. CDR3 nucleotides: TGCGCCAGCAGCTTTTTTTCTGATCCTAGGGCCAATGAGCAGTTCTTC. This gives the protein CASSFFSDPRANEQFF. The full variable domain, in which reference TRBV5-1 and TRBJ2-1 provide the parts outside the CDR3, is KAGVTQTPRYLIKTRGQQVTLSCSPISGHRSVSWYQQTPGQGLQFLFEYFSETQRNKGNFPGRFSGRQFSNSRSEMNVSTLELGDSALYLCASSFFSDPRANEQFFGPGTRLTVL.

The chain is built from TRBV5-5 and TRBJ2-5; D remains ambiguous. V gave up 4 bases and J gave up 7 bases, with 11 bases separating them. This CDR3 region has 12 residues. Germline CDR1 reads SGHKS; CDR2 reads YYEKEE (reference sequence). The CDR3 here is CASSLHEGTQYF. The CDR3 region has the DNA TGTGCCAGCAGCCTACATGAAGGGACCCAGTACTTC.

CDR3 nucleotides: TGTGCCAGCAGTTTATCTGACAGGGGTGAAGCTTTCTTT. Its translation is CASSLSDRGEAFF. The chain couples TRBV27 to TRBJ1-1, with 8 bases fitting TRBD1. The J segment lost 7 bases and the V segment lost 0 bases, leaving 1 base of the junction unmatched. The CDR3 consists of 13 residues. Germline lookup yields CDR1 MNHEY and CDR2 SMNVEV (reference sequence).

This clone was recorded once. The CDR3 carries no conserved terminal phenylalanine or tryptophan, so it likely arises from a read error. The DNA is left out, because the CDR3 cannot be placed on it with certainty; the CDR3 is given as TCRdb lists it. J is TRBJ1-1 and V is TRBV25-1. Counting both end residues, the CDR3 totals 15 amino acids. From germline, CDR1 is MGHDK and CDR2 SYGVNS. CDR3 in amino acids: CASSEYHSRGLKLRH.